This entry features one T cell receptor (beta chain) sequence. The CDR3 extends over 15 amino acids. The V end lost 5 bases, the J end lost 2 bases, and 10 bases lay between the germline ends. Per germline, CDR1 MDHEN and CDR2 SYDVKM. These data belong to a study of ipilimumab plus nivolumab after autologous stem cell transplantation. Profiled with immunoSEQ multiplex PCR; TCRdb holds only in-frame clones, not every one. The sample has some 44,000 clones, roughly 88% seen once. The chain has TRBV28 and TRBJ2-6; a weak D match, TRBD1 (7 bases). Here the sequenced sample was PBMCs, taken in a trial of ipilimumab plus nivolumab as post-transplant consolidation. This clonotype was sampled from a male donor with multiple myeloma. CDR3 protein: CASSPGGTGANVLTF. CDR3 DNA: TGTGCCAGCAGTCCAGGGGGGACTGGGGCCAACGTCCTGACTTTC.